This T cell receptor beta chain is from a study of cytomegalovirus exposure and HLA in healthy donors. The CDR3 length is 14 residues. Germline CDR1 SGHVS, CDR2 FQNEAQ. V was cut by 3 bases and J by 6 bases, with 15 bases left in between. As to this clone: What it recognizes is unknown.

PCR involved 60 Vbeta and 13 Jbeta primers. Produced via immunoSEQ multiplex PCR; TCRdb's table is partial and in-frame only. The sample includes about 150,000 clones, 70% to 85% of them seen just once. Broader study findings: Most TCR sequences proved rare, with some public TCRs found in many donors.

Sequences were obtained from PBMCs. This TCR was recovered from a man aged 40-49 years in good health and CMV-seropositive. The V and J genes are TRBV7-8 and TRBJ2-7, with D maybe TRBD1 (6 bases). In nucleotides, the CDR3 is TGTGCCAGCAGCTTCCGGGACACCGGATCCGAGCAGTACTTC. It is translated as CASSFRDTGSEQYF.